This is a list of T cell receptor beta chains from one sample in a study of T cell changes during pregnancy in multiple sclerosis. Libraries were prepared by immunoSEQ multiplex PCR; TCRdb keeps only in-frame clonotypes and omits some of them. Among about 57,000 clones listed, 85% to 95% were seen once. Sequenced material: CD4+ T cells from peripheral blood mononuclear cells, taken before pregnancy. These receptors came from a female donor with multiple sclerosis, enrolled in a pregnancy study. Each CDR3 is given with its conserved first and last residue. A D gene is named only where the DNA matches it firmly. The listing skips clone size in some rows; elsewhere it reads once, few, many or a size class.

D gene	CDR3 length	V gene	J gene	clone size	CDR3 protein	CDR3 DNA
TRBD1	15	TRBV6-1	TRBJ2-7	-	CASSVRDRGDYEQYF	TGTGCCAGCAGTGTCCGGGACAGGGGCGACTACGAGCAGTACTTC
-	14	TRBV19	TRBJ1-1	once	CASSIKAASTEAFF	TGTGCCAGTAGTATAAAAGCGGCGAGCACTGAAGCTTTCTTT
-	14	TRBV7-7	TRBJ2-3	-	CASSPGFSTDTQYF	TGTGCCAGCAGCCCGGGGTTTAGCACAGATACGCAGTATTTT
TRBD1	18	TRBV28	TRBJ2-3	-	CASSLPLGQGTSTDTQYF	TGTGCCAGCAGTTTACCCCTAGGACAGGGAACTAGCACAGATACGCAGTATTTT
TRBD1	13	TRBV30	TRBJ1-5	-	CAWSVTGGGPQHF	TGTGCCTGGAGTGTAACAGGGGGGGGGCCCCAGCATTTT
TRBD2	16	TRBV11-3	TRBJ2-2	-	CASSLSTSVNTGELFF	TGTGCCAGCAGCTTATCGACTAGCGTGAACACCGGGGAGCTGTTTTTT
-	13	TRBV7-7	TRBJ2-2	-	CASSQGKAGELFF	TGTGCCAGCAGCCAGGGGAAGGCCGGGGAGCTGTTTTTT
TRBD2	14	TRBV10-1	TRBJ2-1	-	CASSGGSIHNEQFF	TGCGCCAGCAGTGGCGGGAGTATCCACAATGAGCAGTTCTTC
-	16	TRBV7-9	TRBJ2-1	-	CASSPLGGGSYNEQFF	TGTGCCAGCAGCCCGCTGGGGGGCGGGAGCTACAATGAGCAGTTCTTC
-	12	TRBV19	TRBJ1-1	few	CASRQKNTEAFF	TGTGCCAGCCGACAGAAGAACACTGAAGCTTTCTTT
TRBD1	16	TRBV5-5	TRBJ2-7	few	CASSLRRPGTGNEQYF	TGTGCCAGCAGCTTGCGACGTCCCGGGACAGGGAACGAGCAGTACTTC
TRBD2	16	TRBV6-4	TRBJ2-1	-	CASSPGVAGAMNEQFF	TGTGCCAGCAGCCCCGGGGTAGCGGGAGCTATGAATGAGCAGTTCTTC
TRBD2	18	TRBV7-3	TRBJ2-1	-	CASSLKGRGVSSYNEQFF	TGTGCCAGCAGCTTAAAGGGACGGGGGGTAAGCTCCTACAATGAGCAGTTCTTC
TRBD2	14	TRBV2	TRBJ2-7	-	CASSASGLSYEQYF	TGTGCCAGCAGCGCTAGCGGGCTTTCCTACGAGCAGTACTTC
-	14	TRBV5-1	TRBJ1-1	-	CASSLGRGPTEAFF	TGCGCCAGCAGCTTGGGCAGGGGCCCCACTGAAGCTTTCTTT
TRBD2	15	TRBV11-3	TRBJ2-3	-	CASSFSGGSADTQYF	TGTGCCAGCAGCTTTTCGGGGGGGTCGGCAGATACGCAGTATTTT
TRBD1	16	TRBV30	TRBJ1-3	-	CAWSGQGVNSGNTIYF	TGTGCCTGGAGTGGTCAGGGGGTGAACTCTGGAAACACCATATATTTT
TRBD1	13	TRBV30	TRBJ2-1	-	CAFYRGQYNEQFF	TGTGCCTTTTACAGGGGACAGTACAATGAGCAGTTCTTC
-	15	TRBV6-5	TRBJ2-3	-	CASSYLGTDTDTQYF	TGTGCCAGCAGTTACCTAGGGACTGACACAGATACGCAGTATTTT
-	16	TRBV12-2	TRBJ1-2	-	CASRPLDSPRTNGYTF	TGTGCAAGTCGCCCCTTGGACAGTCCACGCACAAATGGCTACACCTTC
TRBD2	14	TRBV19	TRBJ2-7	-	CASRASGRSYEQYF	TGTGCCAGTAGAGCTAGCGGGAGGTCCTACGAGCAGTACTTC
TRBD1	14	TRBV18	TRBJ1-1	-	CASSRDSENTEAFF	TGTGCCAGCTCCAGGGACAGTGAGAACACTGAAGCTTTCTTT
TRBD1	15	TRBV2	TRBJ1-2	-	CASSARGTANYGYTF	TGTGCCAGCAGTGCTAGGGGGACAGCTAACTATGGCTACACCTTC
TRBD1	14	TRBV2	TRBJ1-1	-	CASNAGTGNTEAFF	TGTGCCAGCAACGCCGGGACAGGGAACACTGAAGCTTTCTTT
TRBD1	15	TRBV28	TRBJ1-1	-	CASRPATGANTEAFF	TGTGCCAGCAGACCAGCGACAGGGGCGAACACTGAAGCTTTCTTT
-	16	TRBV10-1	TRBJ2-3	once	CASSRMDEGVADTQYF	TGCGCCAGCAGTCGCATGGACGAAGGGGTGGCAGATACGCAGTATTTT
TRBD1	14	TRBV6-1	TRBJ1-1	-	CATQRRDRNTEAFF	TGTGCCACACAACGTAGGGACAGGAACACTGAAGCTTTCTTT
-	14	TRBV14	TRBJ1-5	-	CASSQAGSNQPQHF	TGTGCCAGCAGCCAAGCAGGTAGCAATCAGCCCCAGCATTTT